The following is a T cell receptor (beta chain) sequence with its context. Losses at the gene ends were 0 bases for V and 9 bases for J; bases not matched to a gene: 9. The CDR3 is made up of 15 amino acids. CDR1 is SGHAT, CDR2 FQNNGV, per germline. Assay: immunoSEQ multiplex PCR; the TCRdb copy retains only in-frame clones and omits some. The top ten clones hold approximately 9.6% of a sample with under 150,000 clones, 88% of them seen once. The data were obtained in a study of T cell responses to AZD1222 COVID-19 vaccine. The sequencing used peripheral blood, collected on day 0 of AZD1222 vaccination. This TCR derives from an adult in good health. The chain recombines TRBV11-2 with TRBJ2-5, with 8 bases matching TRBD2. CDR3: CASSLDPPGLGAQYF. CDR3 in DNA: TGTGCCAGCAGCTTAGATCCACCGGGACTAGGGGCCCAGTACTTC.